This T cell receptor beta chain was sequenced for a study of T cell responses to AZD1222 COVID-19 vaccine. Trimming took off 6 bases at V and 0 bases at J, with 11 bases between the two ends. The CDR3 has 15 amino acids. Germline CDR1 is SNHLY and CDR2 is FYNNEI. This clone has only one observation. Its antigen is not identified. Produced via immunoSEQ multiplex PCR; TCRdb's table is partial and in-frame only. Among under 60,000 clones listed, roughly 80% were seen once. Points from the study as a whole: Repertoire sampling occurred only after the peak T cell response. CD4 TCRs associated with vaccination spanned spike, dominating at 160-218 and 743-854. It should be noted that donors were predominantly white British and more often female, and clonal diversity was possibly underestimated.

The receptor's source is an adult in good health. The sample here was peripheral blood, taken on day 0 of AZD1222 vaccination. The rearrangement links TRBV2 to TRBJ2-2; D might be TRBD2 (6 bases). CDR3 DNA: TGTGCCAGCAGCCGGGACTCTACGAACACCGGGGAGCTGTTTTTT. It translates to CASSRDSTNTGELFF.